These T cell receptor beta chains were read from a single sample in a study of identical twins. TCRdb used MiXCR to reprocess the 5' RACE reads, holding one entry per CDR3 protein. The table shows 450,000 or so distinct CDR3 sequences, with over 12% occurring only once. These data were also filed under a second study, of yellow fever vaccine responses in identical twins.

Sequencing was carried out using CD4+ T cells sorted from blood. The receptors shown here come from a woman aged 18-35 years in good health. Each CDR3 is given with its conserved first and last residue. A D gene is named only where the DNA matches it firmly. Rows give clone size only sometimes, using once, few, many, or a class for an expanded clone.

v_gene	d_gene	abundance	j_gene	CDR3nt	CDR3aa
TRBV27	TRBD1	few	TRBJ2-7	TGTGCCAGCAGTTGGCAGGGGGAGTACGAGCAGTACTTC	CASSWQGEYEQYF
TRBV5-5	TRBD2	.	TRBJ2-7	TGTGCCAGCAGTACGGGGGGGAGCTCCTCTTCCTACGAGCAGTACTTC	CASSTGGSSSSYEQYF
TRBV14	.	few	TRBJ2-2	TGTGCCAGCAGCCAAGACCCGACCCTCAGAGCCACCGGGGAGCTGTTTTTT	CASSQDPTLRATGELFF
TRBV5-1	.	few	TRBJ2-7	TGCGCCAGCAGCCTCTCCGCGGGAATACCTAATGAGCAGTACTTC	CASSLSAGIPNEQYF
TRBV7-2	.	many	TRBJ2-1	TGTGCCAGCAGCTCAGGACCCGAGCAGTTCTTC	CASSSGPEQFF
TRBV18	TRBD1	few	TRBJ2-7	TGTGCCAGCTCACCAACTCCACAGGGGAGCTACGAGCAGTACTTC	CASSPTPQGSYEQYF
TRBV6-5	TRBD1	few	TRBJ1-2	TGTGCCAGCAGTTACGACAGGGGCTATGGCTACACCTTC	CASSYDRGYGYTF
TRBV24-1	TRBD1	.	TRBJ2-1	TGTGCCACCAGTGATTTGACAAAGGGGGCGCGAGAGAATGAGCAGTTCTTC	CATSDLTKGARENEQFF
TRBV5-1	TRBD2	.	TRBJ2-1	TGCGCCAGCACGTTACTAGCGGGCTCCTACAATGAGCAGTTCTTC	CASTLLAGSYNEQFF
TRBV7-2	.	.	TRBJ2-5	TGTGCCAGCAGCTACTTTAGCGGTCAAGAGACCCGGTACTTC	CASSYFSGQETRYF
TRBV6-5	TRBD2	few	TRBJ2-3	TGTGCCAGCAGTTACGCGGGACTAGCGGCTACAGATACGCAGTATTTT	CASSYAGLAATDTQYF
TRBV11-2	.	.	TRBJ1-2	TGTGCCAGCAGCTCTTGGACCGGCTATGGCTACACCTTC	CASSSWTGYGYTF
TRBV28	.	.	TRBJ2-7	TGTGCCAGCGCACCAAACTACAGAAACGAGCAGTACTTC	CASAPNYRNEQYF
TRBV25-1	.	.	TRBJ2-7	TGTGCCAGCAGTGGGGCCCTCGGGGAGCAGTACTTC	CASSGALGEQYF
TRBV18	.	.	TRBJ2-1	TGTGCCAGCTCACGCACGAATCCCCCCTACAATGAGCAGTTCTTC	CASSRTNPPYNEQFF
TRBV5-1	.	few	TRBJ2-5	TGCGCCAGCAGCCCCTCGATACAAGAGACCCAGTACTTC	CASSPSIQETQYF
TRBV7-2	.	few	TRBJ2-5	TGTGCCAGCGGGCAGGGCCAGACCCAGTACTTC	CASGQGQTQYF
TRBV18	.	.	TRBJ2-2	TGTGCCAGCTCACCCGGGACTGTTGCGAACACCGGGGAGCTGTTTTTT	CASSPGTVANTGELFF
TRBV4-2	.	.	TRBJ1-4	TGTGCCAGCAGCCAAGAGATACAGGGATGGGGGAATGAAAAACTGTTTTTT	CASSQEIQGWGNEKLFF
TRBV5-1	.	.	TRBJ1-5	TGCGCCAGCAGCCCACGGGACTCAGGCCAGCCCCAGCATTTT	CASSPRDSGQPQHF
TRBV7-9	.	.	TRBJ1-1	TGTGCCAGCAGCTTAGCGAGGGCAGCGAACACTGAAGCTTTCTTT	CASSLARAANTEAFF
TRBV3-1	TRBD2	few	TRBJ2-3	TGTGCCAGCAGCCCCGGCCTAGCGGAGTTCACAGATACGCAGTATTTT	CASSPGLAEFTDTQYF